The 23 T cell receptor beta chains below come from one sample, sequenced in a study of CD8 T cells in Susac syndrome. Random hexamers were used to reverse transcribe about 0.45 to 1 ug of RNA. TCRdb used MiXCR to reprocess the immunoSEQ multiplex PCR reads, holding one entry per CDR3 protein. Of around 56,000 distinct CDR3 sequences listed, more than 90% are singletons. The sequenced material came from CD8+ T cells from PBMCs. The receptors stem from a human donor in good health.

V and J are TRBV7-9 and TRBJ2-1, with TRBD2 matching over 13 bases. Looked up from germline, CDR1 is SEHNR and CDR2 is FQNEAQ (reference sequence). The CDR3 consists of 15 residues. The V gene end was trimmed by 2 bases and the J gene end by 8 bases; junction bases not matched to a gene: 3. Written as DNA, the CDR3 is TGTGCCAGCAGCTTAACTAGCGGGGGGGCCGATGAGCAGTTCTTC. Its translation is CASSLTSGGADEQFF. Using reference TRBV7-9 and TRBJ2-1 for the parts outside the CDR3, the full variable domain is DTGVSQNPRHKITKRGQNVTFRCDPISEHNRLYWYRQTLGQGPEFLTYFQNEAQLEKSRLLSDRFSAERPKGSFSTLEIQRTEQGDSAMYLCASSLTSGGADEQFFGPGTRLTVL.

CDR3 DNA sequence: TGTGCCAGCAGGAACAGGGTATCTCTACCGGGAGCCAAAAACATTCAGTACTTC. This codes for CASRNRVSLPGAKNIQYF. The chain couples TRBV21-1 to TRBJ2-4; whether TRBD2, the table's D call, matches the DNA was not checked. TRBV21-1 is a known pseudogene. The CDR3 totals 18 residues.

J is TRBJ2-5 and V is TRBV4-3, with D perhaps matching TRBD1 (6 bases). V was shortened by 0 bases and J by 4 bases, with 18 bases between the two germline ends. This CDR3 is 17 amino acids long. Germline CDR1 LGHNA, CDR2 YSLEER. The CDR3, as DNA: TGCGCCAGCAGCCAAGAAGGCGAAGGGGGAGAGGGAGAGACCCAGTACTTC. Protein: CASSQEGEGGEGETQYF.

V is TRBV4-1 and J is TRBJ2-3, with D possibly TRBD1 on 5 matching bases. The CDR3 totals 16 residues. Deletions cut 2 bases from V and 4 bases from J, with 16 bases between. Germline V gives CDR1 MGHRA, CDR2 YSYEKL. CDR3 sequence reads: CASSQSWTRAADTQYF. In DNA, the CDR3 is TGCGCCAGCAGCCAATCATGGACACGGGCGGCAGATACGCAGTATTTT.

In DNA, the CDR3 is TGTGCCACCAGTGACCGACAGGGCACCGGGGAGCTGTTTTTT. It encodes CATSDRQGTGELFF. The chain couples TRBV24-1 to TRBJ2-2, with TRBD1 matching over 7 bases. The CDR3 has 14 amino acids. Germline V gives CDR1 KGHDR, CDR2 SFDVKD. V shed 4 bases, J shed 4 bases, and the junction held 2 bases outside the gene matches.

This chain links TRBV7-9 with TRBJ2-3, with TRBD2 identical over 8 bases. The CDR3 contains 16 residues. Germline lookup yields CDR1 SEHNR and CDR2 FQNEAQ (reference sequence). Trimming at V came to 5 bases and at J to 4 bases, leaving 11 bases not matched to a gene. CDR3 residues: CASSLLGLAGADTQYF. Here the CDR3 DNA reads TGTGCCAGCAGCCTTCTTGGGCTAGCGGGTGCAGATACGCAGTATTTT.

J is TRBJ2-2 and V is TRBV12-5; 12 bases agree with TRBD1. CDR3 length: 17 residues. Per germline, CDR1 LGHNT and CDR2 FRNRAP. J was trimmed by 6 bases and V by 3 bases; bases with no gene match: 8. CDR3 sequence (DNA): TGTGCTAGTGGTTTCCTTCTGGGACAGGGGGCCCCCGGGGAGCTGTTTTTT. Its protein product is CASGFLLGQGAPGELFF.

V gene TRBV12-3 or TRBV12-4 combines with J gene TRBJ2-7; maybe TRBD1 (5 bases). The CDR3 spans 13 residues. Trimming removed 3 bases at V and 2 bases at J, with 8 bases between. The CDR3: CASSFSTAYEQYF. The CDR3 nucleotides read TGTGCCAGCAGTTTTTCGACAGCCTACGAGCAGTACTTC.

The V and J genes are TRBV27 and TRBJ2-5, with unresolved D. V lost 6 bases and J 5 bases, leaving 16 bases between the germline ends. CDR3 length equals 14 residues. Germline CDR1 is MNHEY and CDR2 is SMNVEV (reference sequence). The DNA of the CDR3 is TGTGCCAGCAGACCCCCCCAAGTCCTGGAGACCCAGTACTTC. Translated: CASRPPQVLETQYF.

The chain has TRBV7-9 and TRBJ2-4, with D possibly matching TRBD2 (5 bases). The CDR3 has 16 residues. Germline-derived CDR1 and CDR2 are SEHNR and FQNEAQ (reference sequence). The CDR3 spells CATELSVGIAKNIQYF. The CDR3 DNA reads as TGTGCGACCGAGCTTAGCGTGGGGATAGCCAAAAACATTCAGTACTTC.

The chain uses TRBV9 and TRBJ2-7; possibly TRBD1 for D (5 bases). V was trimmed by 0 bases and J by 2 bases, leaving 12 bases between them. The CDR3 is made up of 15 amino acids. Germline V gene data show CDR1 as SGDLS and CDR2 as YYNGEE. CDR3 sequence reads: CASSVDDSETYEQYF. The DNA of the CDR3 is TGTGCCAGCAGCGTAGATGACAGTGAGACCTACGAGCAGTACTTC.

This chain's CDR3 is CASSLLRDTDTQYF. CDR3 DNA: TGTGCCAGCAGCTTGTTGCGGGACACAGATACGCAGTATTTT. This chain links TRBV5-5 with TRBJ2-3, with D tentatively TRBD2 (6 bases). The CDR3 has 14 amino acids. Germline V gives CDR1 SGHKS, CDR2 YYEKEE (reference sequence). The V end was cut by 1 base, the J end by 2 bases, with 8 bases between.

Only a few counts were recorded for this clonotype. The CDR3 DNA follows: TGTGCCAGTACCCGGGACGGTGCGGGCACTGAAGCTTTCTTT. Translated, it gives CASTRDGAGTEAFF. This chain connects TRBV19 to TRBJ1-1; D might be TRBD1 (5 bases). The CDR3 consists of 14 residues. Germline CDR1 is LNHDA and CDR2 is SQIVND (reference sequence). V gave up 7 bases and J gave up 4 bases, with 16 bases separating them.

This clonotype has just one count. This chain links TRBV5-1 with TRBJ2-1; perhaps TRBD2 as D (6 bases). In germline, CDR1 is SGHRS, CDR2 YFSETQ. V was clipped by 0 bases and J by 5 bases, with 18 bases between them. CDR3 length equals 17 residues. The chain's CDR3 is CASSLELSWEEDNEQFF. The CDR3 DNA reads TGCGCCAGCAGCTTGGAACTGAGTTGGGAGGAGGACAATGAGCAGTTCTTC.

This clonotype has a single count. The rearrangement uses TRBV4-2 and TRBJ2-1; D call uncertain. The CDR3 sequence is 12 residues long. Looked up from germline, CDR1 is LGHNA and CDR2 is YNFKEQ. Deletions cut 4 bases from V and 6 bases from J, with 7 bases between. The CDR3 DNA sequence: TGTGCCAGCAGCCCTACCATCAATGAGCAGTTCTTC. It is translated as CASSPTINEQFF.

The J gene is TRBJ2-7, the V gene TRBV15, with no clear D. The CDR3 is 14 amino acids. V was trimmed by 0 bases and J by 0 bases, leaving 6 bases between them. CDR1 is LNHNV and CDR2 is YYDKDF in the germline V gene (reference sequence). The chain's CDR3 is CATSRDGNSYEQYF. The CDR3 nucleotides are TGTGCCACCAGCAGAGACGGCAACTCCTACGAGCAGTACTTC. The full variable domain, with the rest looked up from reference TRBV15 and TRBJ2-7, is DAMVIQNPRYQVTQFGKPVTLSCSQTLNHNVMYWYQQKSSQAPKLLFHYYDKDFNNEADTPDNFQSRRPNTSFCFLDIRSPGLGDTAMYLCATSRDGNSYEQYFGPGTRLTVT.

V is TRBV3-1 and J is TRBJ1-2; no clear D gene. This CDR3 comprises 15 residues. The ends were cut back, 0 bases at V and 3 bases at J, with 11 bases in the middle. Germline CDR1 and CDR2: LGHDT and YNNKEL (reference sequence). CDR3 amino acids: CASSQEEGIDYGYTF. DNA of the CDR3: TGTGCCAGCAGCCAAGAGGAGGGAATAGACTATGGCTACACCTTC.

The V and J genes are TRBV27 and TRBJ1-5; D unresolved. The ends were cut back, 4 bases at V and 5 bases at J, with 12 bases in the middle. The CDR3 is 14 residues long. CDR1 is MNHEY and CDR2 is SMNVEV in the germline V gene (reference sequence). For the CDR3, the DNA is TGTGCCAGCAGTTCCCGGGCCGCGGATCAGCCCCAGCATTTT. Protein product: CASSSRAADQPQHF.

The chain joins TRBV6-5 to TRBJ2-2; D call uncertain. Germline V lookup: CDR1 MNHEY, CDR2 SVGAGI. The CDR3 has 13 amino acids. V lost 1 base, J lost 7 bases, and 7 bases lay in between. The CDR3 loop is CASSYWKDGELFF. CDR3 DNA sequence: TGTGCCAGCAGTTACTGGAAGGACGGGGAGCTGTTTTTT.

The chain couples TRBV4-2 to TRBJ2-2; D assignment may be TRBD1 or TRBD2 (5 bases each). Trimming took 2 bases from V and 2 from J, leaving 18 bases between them. The germline gives CDR1 LGHNA, CDR2 YNFKEQ. The CDR3 length is 18 residues. CDR3 residues: CASSQPHEAGRNTGELFF. The CDR3 nucleotides are TGTGCCAGCAGCCAACCCCATGAGGCAGGGAGAAACACCGGGGAGCTGTTTTTT.

The J gene is TRBJ2-5, the V gene TRBV13; no definite D call. Germline V lookup: CDR1 PRHDT, CDR2 FYEKMQ (reference sequence). This CDR3 has 13 amino acids. The V and J ends lost 4 bases and 1 base respectively, with 7 bases between them. The CDR3 loop is CASSSRPQETQYF. CDR3 bases: TGTGCCAGCAGCTCACGACCCCAAGAGACCCAGTACTTC. Complete variable domain (other parts from reference TRBV13 and TRBJ2-5): AAGVIQSPRHLIKEKRETATLKCYPIPRHDTVYWYQQGPGQDPQFLISFYEKMQSDKGSIPDRFSAQQFSDYHSELNMSSLELGDSALYFCASSSRPQETQYFGPGTRLLVL.

The rearrangement uses TRBV7-9 and TRBJ1-5; no clear D. V was shortened by 8 bases and J by 0 bases, with 5 bases between the two germline ends. Germline lookup yields CDR1 SEHNR and CDR2 FQNEAQ (reference sequence). CDR3 length: 12 residues. The CDR3 here is CASAYSNQPQHF. CDR3 nucleotides: TGTGCCAGCGCTTATAGCAATCAGCCCCAGCATTTT.

This clonotype was recorded only once. V gene TRBV28 combines with J gene TRBJ2-5; either TRBD1 or TRBD2 may supply D (5 bases each). The CDR3 contains 14 residues. V was shortened by 7 bases and J by 5 bases, with 17 bases between the two germline ends. CDR1 and CDR2 (germline): MDHEN, SYDVKM. The chain's CDR3 is CASNFEGWGETQYF. The CDR3 DNA follows: TGTGCCAGCAATTTCGAGGGATGGGGGGAGACCCAGTACTTC.